A single sample is the source of the 26 T cell receptor beta chains below, sequenced in a study of blood T cell repertoires in COVID-19. The assay was immunoSEQ multiplex PCR, and TCRdb's table has in-frame clones only and misses some. The top ten hold around an eighth of the sample, which has 250,000 to 300,000 clones, about 91% seen once. Material for sequencing was peripheral blood. These receptors originate from a woman aged 55-75 years with acute or convalescent COVID-19.

The genes are TRBV4-3 and TRBJ2-7, with TRBD2 matching over 8 bases. In germline, CDR1 is LGHNA, CDR2 YSLEER. This CDR3 contains 15 residues. J lost 4 bases, V lost 3 bases, and 8 bases had no gene match. The CDR3 is CASSHAQAGVYEQYF. The DNA of the CDR3 is TGCGCCAGCAGCCATGCCCAAGCGGGAGTGTACGAGCAGTACTTC.

The rearrangement joins TRBV5-1 to TRBJ1-6; possible D gene TRBD1, 6 bases. V lost 0 bases, J lost 7 bases, and 11 bases lay in between. Germline V gene sequence: CDR1 SGHRS, CDR2 YFSETQ. This CDR3 is 15 amino acids long. CDR3 DNA: TGCGCCAGCAGCTTGGCGGGGGGCCTCAATTCACCCCTCCACTTT. Its translation: CASSLAGGLNSPLHF.

This chain joins TRBV4-2 and TRBJ1-6; D ambiguous. The germline V gene has CDR1 LGHNA and CDR2 YNFKEQ. The ends were cut back, 0 bases at V and 6 bases at J, with 9 bases in the middle. The CDR3 is 15 residues long. CDR3: CASSQETGRNSPLHF. Here the CDR3 DNA reads TGTGCCAGCAGCCAAGAAACCGGTCGTAATTCACCCCTCCACTTT.

The chain links TRBV10-2 to TRBJ1-5; 8 bases agree with TRBD1. CDR3 length: 17 residues. The germline V gene encodes CDR1 WSHSY and CDR2 SAAADI. V gave up 7 bases and J gave up 6 bases; unmatched junction bases: 17. The CDR3 reads CASNLNTGGKRGQPQHF. The CDR3 coding sequence is TGCGCCAGCAATTTAAATACAGGGGGTAAGCGGGGTCAGCCCCAGCATTTT.

The CDR3: CASSQAGTSGSREQYF. The CDR3 nucleotides are TGCGCCAGCAGTCAGGCCGGGACTAGCGGGAGCAGAGAGCAGTACTTC. The chain carries TRBV23-1 and TRBJ2-7; 14 nucleotides agree with TRBD2. TRBV23-1 is an ORF for which the function is uncertain. V trimming: 3 bases; J trimming: 7 bases; junction bases outside the gene matches: 8. CDR3 size: 16 residues.

The rearrangement links TRBV28 to TRBJ2-7; 7 bases line up with TRBD2. The trim removed 3 bases at V and 4 bases at J, leaving 12 bases unmatched. CDR1 and CDR2 from the germline V gene are MDHEN and SYDVKM. The CDR3 has 16 residues. CDR3 DNA sequence: TGTGCCAGCAGTTTTATCCCGGGAGGAGGAGGATACGAGCAGTACTTC. Amino acid sequence: CASSFIPGGGGYEQYF.

The rearrangement joins TRBV7-9 to TRBJ1-1; no definite D call. V was clipped by 7 bases and J by 4 bases, with 7 bases between them. CDR3 length equals 11 residues. Germline CDR1 and CDR2: SEHNR and FQNEAQ (reference sequence). The CDR3 loop reads CASIGGTEAFF. CDR3 bases: TGTGCCAGCATCGGAGGCACTGAAGCTTTCTTT.

The chain is built from TRBV9 and TRBJ2-7; D might be TRBD1 (6 bases). The CDR3 length is 14 residues. V lost 2 bases, J lost 0 bases, and 9 bases lay in between. Germline-derived CDR1 and CDR2 are SGDLS and YYNGEE. CDR3 protein: CASSVADSSYEQYF. CDR3 coding DNA: TGTGCCAGCAGCGTTGCGGACAGCTCCTACGAGCAGTACTTC.

The chain is built from TRBV2 and TRBJ1-1; D is uncertain. The CDR3 consists of 14 residues. Between the trimmed V and J ends, which lost 3 bases and 0 bases, there was a span of 8 bases. Germline CDR1 reads SNHLY; CDR2 reads FYNNEI. The CDR3 region is CASSEEDLNTEAFF. CDR3 nucleotides: TGTGCCAGCAGTGAGGAGGATTTGAACACTGAAGCTTTCTTT.

Here the CDR3 DNA reads TGTGCCAGCTCCCGGGGGGGGCGAAGCTCTGGAAACACCATATATTTT. Protein product: CASSRGGRSSGNTIYF. V gene TRBV18 combines with J gene TRBJ1-3; the D gene is possibly TRBD1 (6 bases). With 6 bases removed from V and 0 bases from J, the gap between germline ends came to 15 bases. This CDR3 has 16 amino acids. Germline assignment: CDR1 KGHSH and CDR2 LQKENI. The entire variable domain, with the rest obtained from reference TRBV18 and TRBJ1-3, is as follows: NAGVMQNPRHLVRRRGQEARLRCSPMKGHSHVYWYRQLPEEGLKFMVYLQKENIIDESGMPKERFSAEFPKEGPSILRIQQVVRGDSAAYFCASSRGGRSSGNTIYFGEGSWLTVV.

The chain employs TRBV4-2 and TRBJ1-4; D is undetermined. The V end lost 3 bases, the J end lost 7 bases, and 15 bases lay between the germline ends. In germline, CDR1 is LGHNA, CDR2 YNFKEQ. The CDR3 has 15 residues. The CDR3 nucleotides are TGTGCCAGCAGCCACCATCCCACGAGGAGTGAAAAACTGTTTTTT. Protein: CASSHHPTRSEKLFF.

This chain links TRBV9 with TRBJ2-3; the D gene is possibly TRBD1 (6 bases). This CDR3 has 15 amino acids. V was pared by 4 bases and J by 3 bases, with 15 bases between. The germline CDR1 and CDR2 sequences are SGDLS and YYNGEE. CDR3 sequence reads: CASSPGAVATDTQYF. The CDR3, as DNA: TGTGCCAGCAGCCCAGGGGCGGTCGCTACAGATACGCAGTATTTT.

The rearrangement joins TRBV18 to TRBJ1-1; D remains unclear. CDR3 size: 13 residues. V was pared by 3 bases and J by 3 bases, with 8 bases between. Germline assignment: CDR1 KGHSH and CDR2 LQKENI. The CDR3 loop is CASSPAGDTEAFF. DNA of the CDR3: TGTGCCAGCTCACCCGCCGGGGACACTGAAGCTTTCTTT.

The rearrangement joins TRBV28 to TRBJ1-2, with 7 nucleotides matching TRBD1. The ends lost 4 bases at V and 4 bases at J; junction bases unmatched: 21. The V gene's germline CDR1 is MDHEN and CDR2 SYDVKM. There are 19 residues in the CDR3. DNA of the CDR3: TGTGCCAGCAGTTCCTTCCCCGTGCAGGGGGGCCCGCCTGGCTATGGCTACACCTTC. Protein sequence: CASSSFPVQGGPPGYGYTF.

The table lists this clone with a count of one. The chain carries TRBV9 and TRBJ2-2; TRBD2 matches 7 bases. Germline loops: CDR1 SGDLS, CDR2 YYNGEE. There are 15 residues in the CDR3. J was trimmed by 5 bases and V by 0 bases; bases with no gene match: 4. CDR3 in amino acids: CASSVGPAGTGELFF. In DNA, the CDR3 is TGTGCCAGCAGCGTAGGGCCAGCGGGGACCGGGGAGCTGTTTTTT.

The V gene is TRBV5-6, the J gene TRBJ2-7, with 12 bases lining up with TRBD2. The CDR3 spans 15 residues. Trimming cost V 4 bases and J 7 bases; bases outside gene matches: 9. The germline CDR1 and CDR2 sequences are SGHDT and YYEEEE. Here the CDR3 reads CASSMVGLAGNEQYF. The CDR3 coding sequence is TGTGCCAGCAGCATGGTCGGACTAGCGGGAAATGAGCAGTACTTC.

V gene TRBV7-9 combines with J gene TRBJ1-1; TRBD1 matches at 7 bases. Trimming removed 1 base from V and 6 bases from J; junction bases left unmatched: 14. The germline V gene has CDR1 SEHNR and CDR2 FQNEAQ (reference sequence). The CDR3 length is 17 residues. Here the CDR3 DNA reads TGTGCCAGCAGCTTAGACCTCCGGACAGGAAGGACCCCTGAAGCTTTCTTT. As protein: CASSLDLRTGRTPEAFF. The full variable domain, with the rest looked up from reference TRBV7-9 and TRBJ1-1, is DTGVSQNPRHKITKRGQNVTFRCDPISEHNRLYWYRQTLGQGPEFLTYFQNEAQLEKSRLLSDRFSAERPKGSFSTLEIQRTEQGDSAMYLCASSLDLRTGRTPEAFFGQGTRLTVV.

Written as DNA, the CDR3 is TGTGCCAGCAGCCAAGGCAGGGGGCTGGGGGAGACCCAGTACTTC. Residues: CASSQGRGLGETQYF. The chain carries TRBV14 and TRBJ2-5; 8 positions match TRBD1. In germline, CDR1 is SGHDN, CDR2 FVKESK. The ends lost 1 base at V and 5 bases at J; junction bases unmatched: 6. The CDR3 spans 15 residues.

On this clone: The same CDR3 is also encoded by other DNA sequences in this sample. The chain employs TRBV7-9 and TRBJ1-5; weak D call: TRBD1 (6 bases). The CDR3 is 14 residues long. V lost 4 bases to trimming and J lost 1 base, with 8 bases between them. Germline V gene sequence: CDR1 SEHNR, CDR2 FQNEAQ (reference sequence). In nucleotides, the CDR3 is TGTGCCAGCAGCTCCGGACAGAGCAATCAGCCCCAGCATTTT. As protein: CASSSGQSNQPQHF.

The chain couples TRBV7-2 to TRBJ2-3; 9 nucleotides agree with TRBD2. V shed 3 bases, J shed 4 bases, and the junction held 5 bases outside the gene matches. This CDR3 contains 15 residues. Germline V gives CDR1 SGHTA, CDR2 FQGNSA. CDR3 coding DNA: TGTGCCAGCAGCTTTCGCGGGGGGGCCCCAGATACGCAGTATTTT. Translating it yields CASSFRGGAPDTQYF.

CDR3 residues: CASSLGRGANYEQYF. The CDR3 coding sequence is TGTGCCAGCAGCTTAGGCAGGGGCGCCAACTACGAGCAGTACTTC. The chain has TRBV7-8 and TRBJ2-7; D possibly corresponds to TRBD1 (6 bases). Trimming took 1 base from V and 3 from J, leaving 13 bases between them. CDR3 length: 15 amino acids. Germline lookup yields CDR1 SGHVS and CDR2 FQNEAQ.

The chain links TRBV7-2 to TRBJ1-1, with TRBD1 identical over 9 bases. Trimming removed 6 bases from V and 4 bases from J; junction bases left unmatched: 9. Germline assignment: CDR1 SGHTA and CDR2 FQGNSA. The CDR3 extends over 15 amino acids. In DNA form, the CDR3 reads TGTGCCAGCAGTACAAGGACAGGGGCGAGCACTGAAGCTTTCTTT. Translation gives CASSTRTGASTEAFF.

This rearrangement joins TRBV27 to TRBJ2-7; 11 nucleotides line up with TRBD2. CDR1 MNHEY and CDR2 SMNVEV come from the germline V gene (reference sequence). V was clipped by 6 bases and J by 0 bases; unmatched bases: 4. The CDR3 is 15 residues long. CDR3 bases: TGTGCCAGCAGACTCGGGACTAGCGGCTCCTACGAGCAGTACTTC. Translation: CASRLGTSGSYEQYF.

The CDR3 sequence is CASMTLLNYGYTF. CDR3 nucleotides: TGTGCCAGCATGACCCTACTAAACTATGGCTACACCTTC. The rearrangement joins TRBV7-9 to TRBJ1-2; no definite D call. This CDR3 has 13 residues. Germline V CDR1 and CDR2: SEHNR, FQNEAQ (reference sequence). The V end was cut by 7 bases, the J end by 2 bases, with 11 bases between.

The CDR3 DNA is TGTGCCAGCAGCAACTCGGGGGGAAGCCATGGCTACACCTTC. Protein sequence: CASSNSGGSHGYTF. J is TRBJ1-2 and V is TRBV14; the D gene is possibly TRBD1 (5 bases). CDR1 is SGHDN, CDR2 FVKESK, per germline. Trimming took off 5 bases at V and 6 bases at J, with 16 bases between the two ends. The CDR3 runs 14 residues.

The rearrangement links TRBV16 to TRBJ1-5; no clear D. Germline lookup yields CDR1 KGHSY and CDR2 FQNENV. CDR3 length: 12 amino acids. The V and J ends lost 0 bases and 7 bases respectively, with 4 bases between them. The CDR3 DNA is TGTGCCAGCAGCCAATCGGGCCAGCCCCAGCATTTT. As protein: CASSQSGQPQHF.